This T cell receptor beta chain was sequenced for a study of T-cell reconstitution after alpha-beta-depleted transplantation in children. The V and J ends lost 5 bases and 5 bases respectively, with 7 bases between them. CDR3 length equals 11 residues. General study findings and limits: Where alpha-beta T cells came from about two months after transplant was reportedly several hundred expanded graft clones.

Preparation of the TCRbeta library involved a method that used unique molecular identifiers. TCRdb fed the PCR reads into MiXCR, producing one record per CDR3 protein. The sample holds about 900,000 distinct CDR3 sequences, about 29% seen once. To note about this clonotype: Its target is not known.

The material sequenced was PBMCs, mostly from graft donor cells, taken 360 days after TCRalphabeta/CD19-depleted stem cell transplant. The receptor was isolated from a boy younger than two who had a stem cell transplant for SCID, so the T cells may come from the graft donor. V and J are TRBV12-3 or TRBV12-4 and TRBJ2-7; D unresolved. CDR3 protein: CASSASHEQYF. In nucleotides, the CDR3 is TGTGCCAGCAGTGCTTCCCACGAGCAGTACTTC.